The clone carrying this T cell receptor (beta chain) was found a few times. The antigen is undetermined. A second PCR, run for roughly 6 to 11 cycles, used a sample-barcoded 5' primer plus a J-beta primer mix. TCRdb reprocessed the 5' RACE reads via MiXCR and lists one record per CDR3 protein. Among about 1.5 million distinct CDR3 sequences, about 45% were seen once, and the ten largest hold about 4%. The source of the sample is a study of blood T cells in healthy people across ages. Findings and caveats of the study: TCR beta diversity correlated strongly with naive T cell percentage.

Germline CDR1 reads SGHRS; CDR2 reads YFSETQ. The CDR3 extends over 17 amino acids. V lost 0 bases to trimming and J lost 0 bases, with 10 bases between them. Sequencing input: blood. This TCR came from a woman between 18 and 29 years old in good health. V is TRBV5-1 and J is TRBJ2-6, with TRBD1 as a possible D gene (6 bases). CDR3 sequence reads: CASSLGQESSGANVLTF. The CDR3 region has the DNA TGCGCCAGCAGCTTGGGACAGGAGAGCTCTGGGGCCAACGTCCTGACTTTC.